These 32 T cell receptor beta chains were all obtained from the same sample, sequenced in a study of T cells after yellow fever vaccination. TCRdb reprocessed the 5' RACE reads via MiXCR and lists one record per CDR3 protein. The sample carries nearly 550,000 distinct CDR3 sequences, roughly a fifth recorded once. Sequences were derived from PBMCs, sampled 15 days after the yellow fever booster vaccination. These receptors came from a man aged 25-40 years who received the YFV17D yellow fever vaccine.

CDR3 coding DNA: TGCGCCAGCAGCCAAGAGGTCGGGACTAGCCTAAGCTCCTACAATGAGCAGTTCTTC. Translating it yields CASSQEVGTSLSSYNEQFF. The chain is built from TRBV4-3 and TRBJ2-1; 9 bases agree with TRBD2. Germline-derived CDR1 and CDR2 are LGHNA and YSLEER. Trimming cost V 0 bases and J 0 bases; bases outside gene matches: 9. This CDR3 contains 19 residues.

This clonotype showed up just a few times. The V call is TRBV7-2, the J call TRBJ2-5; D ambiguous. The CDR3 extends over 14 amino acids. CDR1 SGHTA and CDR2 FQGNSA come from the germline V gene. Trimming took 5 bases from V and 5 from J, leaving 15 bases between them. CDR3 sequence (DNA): TGTGCCAGCAGCCAAAGTGGGGTGACGGAGACCCAGTACTTC. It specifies CASSQSGVTETQYF.

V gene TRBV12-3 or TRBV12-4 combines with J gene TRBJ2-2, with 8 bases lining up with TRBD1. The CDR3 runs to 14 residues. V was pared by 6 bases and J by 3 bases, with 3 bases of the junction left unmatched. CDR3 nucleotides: TGTGCCAGCAGGGGGACAGGCCACACCGGGGAGCTGTTTTTT. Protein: CASRGTGHTGELFF.

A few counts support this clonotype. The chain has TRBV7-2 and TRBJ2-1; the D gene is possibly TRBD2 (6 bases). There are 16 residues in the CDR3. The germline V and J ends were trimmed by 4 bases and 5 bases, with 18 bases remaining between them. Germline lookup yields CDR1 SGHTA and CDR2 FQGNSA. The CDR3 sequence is CASSSAGTANDNEQFF. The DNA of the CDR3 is TGTGCCAGCAGCTCAGCCGGGACTGCAAATGACAATGAGCAGTTCTTC.

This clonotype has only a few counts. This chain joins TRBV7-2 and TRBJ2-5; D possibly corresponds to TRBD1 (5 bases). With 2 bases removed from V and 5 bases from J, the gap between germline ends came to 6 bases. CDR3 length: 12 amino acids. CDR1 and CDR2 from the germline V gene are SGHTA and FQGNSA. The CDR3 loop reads CASSLKGETQYF. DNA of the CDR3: TGTGCCAGCAGCTTAAAGGGGGAGACCCAGTACTTC.

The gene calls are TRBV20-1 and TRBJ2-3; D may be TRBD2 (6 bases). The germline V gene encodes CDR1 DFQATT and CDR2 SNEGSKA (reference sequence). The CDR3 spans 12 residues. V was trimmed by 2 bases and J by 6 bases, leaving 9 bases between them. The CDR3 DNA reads TGCAGTGCTAGAACCCGGGGGGATACGCAGTATTTT. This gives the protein CSARTRGDTQYF.

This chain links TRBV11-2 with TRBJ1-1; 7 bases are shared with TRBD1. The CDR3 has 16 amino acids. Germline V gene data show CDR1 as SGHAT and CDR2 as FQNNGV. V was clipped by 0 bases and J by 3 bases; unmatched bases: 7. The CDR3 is CASSLETGIGYTEAFF. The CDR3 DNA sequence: TGTGCCAGCAGCTTAGAGACAGGGATCGGGTACACTGAAGCTTTCTTT. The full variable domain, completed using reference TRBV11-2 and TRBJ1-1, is EAGVAQSPRYKIIEKRQSVAFWCNPISGHATLYWYQQILGQGPKLLIQFQNNGVVDDSQLPKDRFSAERLKGVDSTLKIQPAKLEDSAVYLCASSLETGIGYTEAFFGQGTRLTVV.

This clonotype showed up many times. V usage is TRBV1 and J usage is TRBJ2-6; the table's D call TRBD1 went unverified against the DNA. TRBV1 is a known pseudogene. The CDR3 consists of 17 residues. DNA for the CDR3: TGCACCAGCAGCCAAGATAAAAGAAGGGGTGGGGCCAACGTCCTGACTTTC. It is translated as CTSSQDKRRGGANVLTF.

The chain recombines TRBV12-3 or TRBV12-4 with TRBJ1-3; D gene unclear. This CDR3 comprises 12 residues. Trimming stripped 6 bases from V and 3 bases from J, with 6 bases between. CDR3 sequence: CASSIVGNTIYF. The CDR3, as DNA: TGTGCCAGCAGCATAGTTGGAAACACCATATATTTT.

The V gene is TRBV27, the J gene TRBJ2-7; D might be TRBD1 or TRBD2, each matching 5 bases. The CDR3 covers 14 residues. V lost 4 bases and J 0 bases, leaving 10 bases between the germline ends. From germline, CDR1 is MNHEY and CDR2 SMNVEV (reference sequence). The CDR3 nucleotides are TGTGCCAGCAGTTCGGGACCGCCCTCCTACGAGCAGTACTTC. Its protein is CASSSGPPSYEQYF.

CDR3 loop: CSGMTTTLYNEQFF. CDR3 DNA sequence: TGCAGCGGCATGACTACCACCCTGTACAATGAGCAGTTCTTC. This sequence joins TRBV29-1 and TRBJ2-1, with D possibly TRBD2 on 5 matching bases. The CDR3 runs to 14 residues. CDR1 SQVTM and CDR2 ANQGSEA come from the germline V gene. The germline V and J ends were trimmed by 7 bases and 4 bases, with 17 bases remaining between them.

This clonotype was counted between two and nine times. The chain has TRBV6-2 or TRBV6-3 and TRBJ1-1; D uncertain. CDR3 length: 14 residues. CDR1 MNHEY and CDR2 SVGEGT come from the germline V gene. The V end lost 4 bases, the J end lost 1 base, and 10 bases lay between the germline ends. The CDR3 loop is CASSLSLGNTEAFF. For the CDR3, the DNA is TGTGCCAGCAGTTTAAGTTTGGGGAACACTGAAGCTTTCTTT.

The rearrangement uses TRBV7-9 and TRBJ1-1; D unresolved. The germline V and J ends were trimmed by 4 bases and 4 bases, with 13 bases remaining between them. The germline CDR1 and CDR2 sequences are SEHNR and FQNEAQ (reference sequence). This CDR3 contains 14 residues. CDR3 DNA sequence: TGTGCCAGCAGCTCACCGCTGGCAGCCACTGAAGCTTTCTTT. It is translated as CASSSPLAATEAFF.

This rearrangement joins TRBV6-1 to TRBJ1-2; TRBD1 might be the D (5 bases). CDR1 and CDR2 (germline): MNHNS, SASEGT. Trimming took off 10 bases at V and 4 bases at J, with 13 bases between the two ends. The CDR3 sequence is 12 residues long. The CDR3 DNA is TGTGCCACCGGGGACCACCCCTATGGCTACACCTTC. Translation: CATGDHPYGYTF.

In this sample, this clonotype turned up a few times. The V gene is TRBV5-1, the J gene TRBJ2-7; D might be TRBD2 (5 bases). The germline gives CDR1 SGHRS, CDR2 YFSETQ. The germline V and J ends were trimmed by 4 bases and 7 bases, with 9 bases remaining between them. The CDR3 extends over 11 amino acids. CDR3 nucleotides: TGCGCCAGCAGCATAGCGAGGGAGCAGTACTTC. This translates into CASSIAREQYF.

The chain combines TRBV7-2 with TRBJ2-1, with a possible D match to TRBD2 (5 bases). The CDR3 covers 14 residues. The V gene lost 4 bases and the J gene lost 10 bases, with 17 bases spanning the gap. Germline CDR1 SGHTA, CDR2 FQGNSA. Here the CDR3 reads CASSWLTLGGEQFF. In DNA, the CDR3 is TGTGCCAGCAGCTGGTTAACCCTGGGCGGGGAGCAGTTCTTC.

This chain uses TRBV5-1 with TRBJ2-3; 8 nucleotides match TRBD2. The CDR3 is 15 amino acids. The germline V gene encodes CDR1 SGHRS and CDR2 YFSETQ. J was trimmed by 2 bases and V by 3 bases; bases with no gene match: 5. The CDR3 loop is CASSYLTSVTDTQYF. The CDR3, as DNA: TGCGCCAGCAGCTACCTGACTAGCGTCACAGATACGCAGTATTTT.

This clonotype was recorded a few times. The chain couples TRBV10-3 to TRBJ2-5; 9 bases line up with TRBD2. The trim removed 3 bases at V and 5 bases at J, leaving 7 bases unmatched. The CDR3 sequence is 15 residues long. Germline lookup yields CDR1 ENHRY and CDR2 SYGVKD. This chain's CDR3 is CAISDSGSLVETQYF. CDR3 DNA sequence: TGTGCCATCAGTGATAGCGGGAGTCTTGTGGAGACCCAGTACTTC.

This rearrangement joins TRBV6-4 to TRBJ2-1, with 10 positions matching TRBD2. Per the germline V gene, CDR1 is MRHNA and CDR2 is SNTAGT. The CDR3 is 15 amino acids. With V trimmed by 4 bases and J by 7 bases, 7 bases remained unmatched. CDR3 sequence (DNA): TGTGCCAGCAGTGTTGCTAGCGGGAGCGGGAATGAGCAGTTCTTC. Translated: CASSVASGSGNEQFF.

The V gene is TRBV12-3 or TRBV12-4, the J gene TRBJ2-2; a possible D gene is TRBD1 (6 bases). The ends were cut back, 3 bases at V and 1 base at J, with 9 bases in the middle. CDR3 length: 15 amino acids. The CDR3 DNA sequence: TGTGCCAGCAGTTTCGAGACAGGGAACACCGGGGAGCTGTTTTTT. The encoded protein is CASSFETGNTGELFF.

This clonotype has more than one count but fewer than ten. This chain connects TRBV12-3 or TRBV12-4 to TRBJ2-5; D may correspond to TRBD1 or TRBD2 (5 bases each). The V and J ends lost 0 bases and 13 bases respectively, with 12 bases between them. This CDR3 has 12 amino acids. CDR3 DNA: TGTGCCAGCAGTTTAGCGCCGGGGACCTGGTACTTC. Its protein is CASSLAPGTWYF.

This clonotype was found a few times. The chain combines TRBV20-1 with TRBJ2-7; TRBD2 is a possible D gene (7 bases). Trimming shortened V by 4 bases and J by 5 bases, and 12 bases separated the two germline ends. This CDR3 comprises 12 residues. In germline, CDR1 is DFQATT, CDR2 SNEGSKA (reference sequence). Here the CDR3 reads CSAMRGLDEQYF. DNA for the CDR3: TGCAGTGCTATGCGGGGGCTCGACGAGCAGTACTTC.

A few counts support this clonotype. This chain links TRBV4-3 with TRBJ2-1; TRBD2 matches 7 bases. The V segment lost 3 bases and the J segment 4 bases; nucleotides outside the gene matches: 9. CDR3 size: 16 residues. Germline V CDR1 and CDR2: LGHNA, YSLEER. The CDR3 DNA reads TGCGCCAGCAGCCAGGGGATTGGGGGGGGGTACAATGAGCAGTTCTTC. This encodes CASSQGIGGGYNEQFF.

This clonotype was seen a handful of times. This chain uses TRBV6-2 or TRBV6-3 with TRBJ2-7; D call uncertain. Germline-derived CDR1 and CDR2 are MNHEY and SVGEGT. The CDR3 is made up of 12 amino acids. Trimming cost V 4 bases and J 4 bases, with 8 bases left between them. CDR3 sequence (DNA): TGTGCCAGCAGTTTTATTGGTTACGAGCAGTACTTC. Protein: CASSFIGYEQYF.

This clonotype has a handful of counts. The CDR3 DNA reads as TGTGCCAGCAGCCCCACCGGGACAGGCTACGAGCAGTACTTC. Encoded protein: CASSPTGTGYEQYF. V usage is TRBV5-8 and J usage is TRBJ2-7; 8 nucleotides match TRBD1. This CDR3 comprises 14 residues. J gave up 3 bases and V 4 bases, and 6 bases lay outside the gene matches. Germline V gene sequence: CDR1 SGHTS, CDR2 YDEGEE.

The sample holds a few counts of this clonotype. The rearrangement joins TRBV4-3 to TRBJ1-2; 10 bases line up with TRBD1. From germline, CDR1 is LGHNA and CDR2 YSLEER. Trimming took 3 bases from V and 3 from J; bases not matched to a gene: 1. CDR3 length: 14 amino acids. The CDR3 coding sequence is TGCGCCAGCAGCCAGGACAGGGGGTACTATGGCTACACCTTC. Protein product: CASSQDRGYYGYTF.

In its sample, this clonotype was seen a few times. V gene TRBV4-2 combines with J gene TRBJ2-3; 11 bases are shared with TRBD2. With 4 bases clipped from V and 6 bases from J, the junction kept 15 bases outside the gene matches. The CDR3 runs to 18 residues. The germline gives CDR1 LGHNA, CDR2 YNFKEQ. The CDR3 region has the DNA TGTGCCAGCAGCCCGAGCGGAGTAGCGGGAGGGCCCTACGATACGCAGTATTTT. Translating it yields CASSPSGVAGGPYDTQYF.

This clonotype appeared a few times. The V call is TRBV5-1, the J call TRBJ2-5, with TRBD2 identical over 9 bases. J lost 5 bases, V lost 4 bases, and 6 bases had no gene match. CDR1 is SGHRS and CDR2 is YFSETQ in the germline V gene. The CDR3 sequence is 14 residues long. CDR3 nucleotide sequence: TGCGCCAGCAGCCAAACGGGACTAGCTGAGACCCAGTACTTC. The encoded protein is CASSQTGLAETQYF.

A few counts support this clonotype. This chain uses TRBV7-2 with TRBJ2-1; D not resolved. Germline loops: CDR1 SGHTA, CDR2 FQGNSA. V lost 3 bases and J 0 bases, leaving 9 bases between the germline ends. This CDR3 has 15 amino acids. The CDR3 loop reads CASSFQVSSYNEQFF. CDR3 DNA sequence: TGTGCCAGCAGCTTCCAGGTGAGCTCCTACAATGAGCAGTTCTTC.

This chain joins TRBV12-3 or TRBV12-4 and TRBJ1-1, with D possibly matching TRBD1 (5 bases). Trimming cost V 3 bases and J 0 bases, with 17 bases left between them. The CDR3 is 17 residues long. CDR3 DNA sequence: TGTGCCAGCAGTTTCGCCCCGGGTCGCAGGGTGAACACTGAAGCTTTCTTT. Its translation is CASSFAPGRRVNTEAFF.

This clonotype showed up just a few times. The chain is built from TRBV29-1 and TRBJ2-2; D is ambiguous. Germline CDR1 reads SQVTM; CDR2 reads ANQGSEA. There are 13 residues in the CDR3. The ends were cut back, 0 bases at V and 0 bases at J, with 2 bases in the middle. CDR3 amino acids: CSVEEANTGELFF. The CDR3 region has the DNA TGCAGCGTTGAAGAAGCGAACACCGGGGAGCTGTTTTTT.

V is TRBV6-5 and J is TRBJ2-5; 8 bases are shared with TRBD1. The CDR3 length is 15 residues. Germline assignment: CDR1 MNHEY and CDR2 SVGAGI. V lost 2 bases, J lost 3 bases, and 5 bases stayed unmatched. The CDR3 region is CASSYPGTGEETQYF. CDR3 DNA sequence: TGTGCCAGCAGTTACCCCGGGACAGGAGAAGAGACCCAGTACTTC.